This T cell receptor beta chain was recorded in a study of cytomegalovirus exposure and HLA in healthy donors. Study-level findings and limits: According to the study, roughly 180 TCR beta chains were cytomegalovirus-associated.

About this clone itself: Its antigen is undetermined. Its ends do not fully match the called genes, so a read error is possible.

The CDR3 loop spans 15 amino acids. Germline V gene lookup returns CDR1 SQVTM and CDR2 ANQGSEA. Primers included in the PCR were 60 Vbeta and 13 Jbeta primers. Clones were sequenced by immunoSEQ multiplex PCR, and TCRdb holds only the in-frame ones, with some missing. The table includes 90,000 to 150,000 clones, approximately 80% detected once. The receptor was derived from a woman aged 18 to 35 in good health and CMV-seronegative. Source material: PBMCs. This chain uses TRBV29-1 with TRBJ2-6; D perhaps matches TRBD1 (5 bases). The CDR3 spells CSVGDSVSGANGLTF. CDR3 bases: TGCAGCGTCGGAGACAGTGTTTCTGGGGCCAACGGCCTGACTTTC.